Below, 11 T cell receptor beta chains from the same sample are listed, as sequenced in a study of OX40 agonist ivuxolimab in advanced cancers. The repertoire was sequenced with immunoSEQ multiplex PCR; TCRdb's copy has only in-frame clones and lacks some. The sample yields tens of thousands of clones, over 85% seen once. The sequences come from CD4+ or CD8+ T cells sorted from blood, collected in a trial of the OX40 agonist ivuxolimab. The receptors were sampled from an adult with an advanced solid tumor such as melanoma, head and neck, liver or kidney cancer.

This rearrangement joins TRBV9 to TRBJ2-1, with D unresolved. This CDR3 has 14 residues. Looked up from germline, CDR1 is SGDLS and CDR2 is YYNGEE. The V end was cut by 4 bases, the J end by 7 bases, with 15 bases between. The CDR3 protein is CASSPDAVRNEQFF. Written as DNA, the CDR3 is TGTGCCAGCAGCCCCGACGCTGTTAGAAATGAGCAGTTCTTC.

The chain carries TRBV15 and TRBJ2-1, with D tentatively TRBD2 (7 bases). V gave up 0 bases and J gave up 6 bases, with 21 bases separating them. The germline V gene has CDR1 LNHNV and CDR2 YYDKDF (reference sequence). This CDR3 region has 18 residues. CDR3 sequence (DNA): TGTGCCACCAGCAGAGATATCTTGGTAGGTCGGGGGGCCAATGAGCAGTTCTTC. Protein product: CATSRDILVGRGANEQFF.

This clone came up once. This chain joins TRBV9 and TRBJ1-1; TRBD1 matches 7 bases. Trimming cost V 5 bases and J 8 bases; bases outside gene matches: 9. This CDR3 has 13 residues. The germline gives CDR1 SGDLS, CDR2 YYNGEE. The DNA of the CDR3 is TGTGCCAGCAGTTGGGACAGCTTAACAGAAGCTTTCTTT. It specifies CASSWDSLTEAFF.

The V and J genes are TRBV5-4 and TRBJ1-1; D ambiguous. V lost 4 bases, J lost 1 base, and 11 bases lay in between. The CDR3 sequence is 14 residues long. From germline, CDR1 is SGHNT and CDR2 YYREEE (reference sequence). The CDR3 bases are TGTGCCAGCAGCCCATTTGCCGGGAACACTGAAGCTTTCTTT. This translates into CASSPFAGNTEAFF.

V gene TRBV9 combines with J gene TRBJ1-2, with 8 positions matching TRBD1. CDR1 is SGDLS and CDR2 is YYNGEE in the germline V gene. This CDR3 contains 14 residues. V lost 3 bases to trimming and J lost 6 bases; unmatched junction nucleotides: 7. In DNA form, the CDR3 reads TGTGCCAGCAGCGACCCCCAGGGGGCCCATGGCTACACCTTC. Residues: CASSDPQGAHGYTF.

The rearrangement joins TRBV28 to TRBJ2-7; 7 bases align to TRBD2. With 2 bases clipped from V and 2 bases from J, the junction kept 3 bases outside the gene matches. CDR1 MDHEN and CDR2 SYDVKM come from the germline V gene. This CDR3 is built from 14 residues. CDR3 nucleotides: TGTGCCAGCAGTTTAGGGAGGGCCCCCTACGAGCAGTACTTC. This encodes CASSLGRAPYEQYF.

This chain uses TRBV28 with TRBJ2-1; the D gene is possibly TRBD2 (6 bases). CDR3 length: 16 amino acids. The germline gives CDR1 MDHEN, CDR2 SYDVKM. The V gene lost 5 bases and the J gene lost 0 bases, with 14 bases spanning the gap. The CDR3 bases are TGTGCCAGCAGTCCCTTAGCGGAATTCTCCTACAATGAGCAGTTCTTC. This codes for CASSPLAEFSYNEQFF.

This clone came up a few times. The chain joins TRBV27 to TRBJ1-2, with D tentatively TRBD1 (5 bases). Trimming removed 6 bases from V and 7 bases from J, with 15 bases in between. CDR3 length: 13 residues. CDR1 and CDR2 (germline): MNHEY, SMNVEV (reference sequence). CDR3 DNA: TGTGCCAGCAGCCTCGGGGGAGGTGTTGGCTACACCTTC. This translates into CASSLGGGVGYTF.

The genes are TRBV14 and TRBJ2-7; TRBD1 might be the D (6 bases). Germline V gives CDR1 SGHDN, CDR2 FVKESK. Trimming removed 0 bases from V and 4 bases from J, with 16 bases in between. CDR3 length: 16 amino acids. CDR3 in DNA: TGTGCCAGCAGCCAAGATCGTCTAGGACAGTTTTACGAGCAGTACTTC. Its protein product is CASSQDRLGQFYEQYF.

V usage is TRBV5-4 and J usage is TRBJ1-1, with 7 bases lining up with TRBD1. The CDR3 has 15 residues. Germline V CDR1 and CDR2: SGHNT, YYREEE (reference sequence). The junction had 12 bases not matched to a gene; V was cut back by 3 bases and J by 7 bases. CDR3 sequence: CASSWAPLTGLEAFF. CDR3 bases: TGTGCCAGCAGCTGGGCCCCCCTGACAGGGCTTGAAGCTTTCTTT.

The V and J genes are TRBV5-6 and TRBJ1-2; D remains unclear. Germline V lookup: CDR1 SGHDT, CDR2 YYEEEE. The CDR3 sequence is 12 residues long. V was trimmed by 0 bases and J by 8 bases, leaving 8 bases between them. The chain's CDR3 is CASSLEGAGYTF. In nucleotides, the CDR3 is TGTGCCAGCAGCTTGGAGGGAGCGGGCTACACCTTC.